The 8 T cell receptor beta chains given below trace back to one sample, sequenced in a study of spatial heterogeneity in lung cancer (dated by TCRdb to between 2017 and 2020). In light of the paper, this sample's time point label describes: sample taken at primary tumor resection. Library prep was done by 5' RACE. Sequencing was performed on a NextSeq 500. Clones were called with MiXCR by TCRdb after fastp trimmed the public reads at Q25, and only in-frame beta chains were retained. Every CDR3 protein is listed once, alongside the most common genes and DNA of its rows. Within this sample are about 24,000 distinct CDR3 sequences, with over 3% of them counted one time only. Jointly, the top ten make up about 28% of the sample. This sample comprised PBMCs, obtained at surgery. Receptor source: a female donor with early-stage non-small cell lung cancer.

This clonotype was detected many times. The V and J genes are TRBV11-2 and TRBJ1-1; no firm D call. The CDR3 consists of 12 residues. V lost 2 bases to trimming and J lost 5 bases, with 6 bases between them. The germline gives CDR1 SGHAT, CDR2 FQNNGV. CDR3: CASSLLGTEAFF. The CDR3 region has the DNA TGTGCCAGCAGCTTACTTGGGACTGAAGCTTTCTTT.

The chain uses TRBV18 and TRBJ2-7; weak D call: TRBD2 (6 bases). The germline CDR1 and CDR2 sequences are KGHSH and LQKENI. This CDR3 comprises 13 residues. Between the trimmed V and J ends, which lost 5 bases and 5 bases, there was a span of 13 bases. CDR3 nucleotides: TGTGCCAGCTCAGGGGGGATTAGCGACGAGCAGTACTTC. Translation gives CASSGGISDEQYF. The full variable domain, completed using reference TRBV18 and TRBJ2-7, is NAGVMQNPRHLVRRRGQEARLRCSPMKGHSHVYWYRQLPEEGLKFMVYLQKENIIDESGMPKERFSAEFPKEGPSILRIQQVVRGDSAAYFCASSGGISDEQYFGPGTRLTVT.

This clonotype is medium-sized in the sample. The CDR3 here is CASSRGTSIYF. Written as DNA, the CDR3 is TGCGCCAGCAGCCGCGGGACTAGTATTTACTTC. The chain is built from TRBV4-1 and TRBJ2-5; TRBD2 matches at 8 bases. J lost 14 bases, V lost 4 bases, and 6 bases had no gene match. The germline CDR1 and CDR2 sequences are MGHRA and YSYEKL. The CDR3 is 11 amino acids.

This clonotype was detected many times. The V and J genes are TRBV27 and TRBJ2-3; TRBD2 matches at 10 bases. Germline lookup yields CDR1 MNHEY and CDR2 SMNVEV (reference sequence). V trimming: 7 bases; J trimming: 0 bases; junction bases outside the gene matches: 25. The CDR3 runs 22 residues. This chain's CDR3 is CASNDLIPGLARSGVSTDTQYF. In nucleotides, the CDR3 is TGTGCCAGCAACGACCTTATTCCGGGACTAGCGAGGAGCGGGGTCAGCACAGATACGCAGTATTTT.

This clonotype was observed at least ten times. The CDR3 reads CASSQSIRDRNSPLHF. CDR3 DNA: TGCGCCAGCAGTCAATCCATCCGGGACAGAAATTCACCCCTCCACTTT. The chain couples TRBV23-1 to TRBJ1-6, with 7 bases lining up with TRBD1. TRBV23-1 is an ORF; its function is uncertain. J gave up 7 bases and V 0 bases, and 6 bases lay outside the gene matches. The CDR3 extends over 16 amino acids.

This clonotype was found many times. The genes are TRBV3-1 and TRBJ2-2, with D tentatively TRBD1 (7 bases). CDR3 size: 13 residues. The germline V gene encodes CDR1 LGHDT and CDR2 YNNKEL (reference sequence). V was cut by 4 bases and J by 5 bases, with 8 bases left in between. The CDR3 spells CASSPGGTGELFF. The CDR3 nucleotides are TGTGCCAGCAGCCCAGGGGGGACCGGGGAGCTGTTTTTT.

In this sample, this clonotype turned up many times. CDR3 protein: CASSPTSGATGELFF. DNA of the CDR3: TGTGCCAGTAGTCCGACTAGCGGGGCTACCGGGGAGCTGTTTTTT. The chain combines TRBV19 with TRBJ2-2; TRBD2 agrees at 11 bases. The CDR3 totals 15 residues. V lost 5 bases and J lost 5; bases outside the gene matches: 4. CDR1 LNHDA and CDR2 SQIVND come from the germline V gene (reference sequence).

This clonotype was seen more than once but under ten times. This chain uses TRBV6-5 with TRBJ2-3, with D unclear. Germline CDR1 MNHEY, CDR2 SVGAGI. This CDR3 comprises 13 residues. Trimming shortened V by 6 bases and J by 3 bases, and 10 bases separated the two germline ends. The CDR3 DNA is TGTGCCAGCAGCAGAAAATATACAGATACGCAGTATTTT. Encoded protein: CASSRKYTDTQYF.